This T cell receptor beta chain appears in the sequencing data of a study of blood T cells in healthy people across ages. About the study: Every two T cells gave about one barcoded beta molecule via template switching.

A second roughly 7 to 11 cycle PCR used barcoded and J-beta primers. Every cDNA molecule bore a tag from a template-switch adaptor containing 12 random nucleotides. MiXCR, applied by TCRdb to the 5' RACE reads, yields one record per CDR3 protein. Of more than 700,000 distinct CDR3 sequences listed, 40% to 65% were seen once; the top ten hold roughly 37%. Germline V gene data show CDR1 as LGHDT and CDR2 as YNNKEL (reference sequence). After removal of 7 bases from V and 7 bases from J, the junction contained 10 bases not matched to a gene. CDR3 length: 13 amino acids. Study-wide points: There were more naive CD4+ cells and higher diversity in long-lived donors than in aged donors.

This clonotype has a handful of counts. What it recognizes is unknown. The sequence came from a man aged 80 or over in good health. This chain joins TRBV3-1 and TRBJ2-7; 7 nucleotides line up with TRBD2. Sequences were obtained from blood. CDR3 sequence (DNA): TGTGCCAGCACCTTCCTGGGGGGGGAGGAGCAGTACTTC. Translating it yields CASTFLGGEEQYF.